The clone carrying this T cell receptor beta chain was found many times. Its specificity is not known. The CDR3 is made up of 14 amino acids. From germline, CDR1 is SGHTA and CDR2 FQGNSA. With 1 base removed from V and 7 bases from J, the gap between germline ends came to 13 bases. The sample is drawn from a study of T cell repertoires in cytomegalovirus infection. Looking at the study overall: A matching HLA type, together with CMV infection, was signaled by public TCR beta signatures.

TCRdb redid the calling of the reads with MiXCR, one entry per CDR3 protein. The sample holds 740,000 or so distinct CDR3 sequences; 35% are singletons and the top ten take 2.5% to 3.5%. Whole-study results and caveats: Public TCR beta family frequency separated CMV-and-HLA carriers, including in an independent cohort. HLA-C-restricted, CMV-specific TCR beta clonotypes were dominant ex vivo.

The receptor was derived from a human donor in good health (CMV status not recorded). Some clones in this sample may be carry-over from other donors' samples. The source material was PBMCs. V is TRBV7-2 and J is TRBJ2-5; a weak D match, TRBD1 (7 bases). The CDR3 is CASSLGGAGGTQYF. The CDR3 DNA reads TGTGCCAGCAGCTTAGGGGGGGCAGGGGGGACCCAGTACTTC.